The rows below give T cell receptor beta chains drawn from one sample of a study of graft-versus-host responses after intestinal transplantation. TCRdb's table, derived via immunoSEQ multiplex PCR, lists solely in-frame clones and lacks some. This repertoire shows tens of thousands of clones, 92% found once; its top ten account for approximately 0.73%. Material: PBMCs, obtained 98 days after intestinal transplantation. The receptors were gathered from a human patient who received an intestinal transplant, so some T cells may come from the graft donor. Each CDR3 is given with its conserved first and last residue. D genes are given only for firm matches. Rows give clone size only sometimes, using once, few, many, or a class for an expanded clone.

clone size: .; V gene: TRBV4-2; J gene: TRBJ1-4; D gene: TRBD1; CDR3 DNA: TGTGCCAGCAGCCAAGACCCCCCTACAGGGGGCCTTGGGGAAAAACTGTTTTTT; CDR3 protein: CASSQDPPTGGLGEKLFF
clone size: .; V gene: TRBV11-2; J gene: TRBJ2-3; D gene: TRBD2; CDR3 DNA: TGTGCCAGCAGCAACAGACTAGCGGGAGGAACAGATACGCAGTATTTT; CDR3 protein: CASSNRLAGGTDTQYF
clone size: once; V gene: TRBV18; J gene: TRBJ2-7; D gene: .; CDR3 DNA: TGTGCCAGCTCACCCCTACCCTACGAGCAGTACTTC; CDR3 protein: CASSPLPYEQYF
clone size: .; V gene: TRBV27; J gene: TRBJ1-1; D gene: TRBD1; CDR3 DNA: TGTGCCAGCAGTTTAGATCCAGGGGGCACTGAAGCTTTCTTT; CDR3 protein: CASSLDPGGTEAFF
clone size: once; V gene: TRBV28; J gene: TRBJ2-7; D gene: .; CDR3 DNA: TGTGCCAGCAGTTTCGTCCCTTTAGGCTACGAGCAGTACTTC; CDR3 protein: CASSFVPLGYEQYF
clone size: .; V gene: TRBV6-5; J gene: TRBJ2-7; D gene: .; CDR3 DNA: TGTGCCAGCAGGCCTCGGGACGGCTCCTACGAGCAGTACTTC; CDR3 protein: CASRPRDGSYEQYF
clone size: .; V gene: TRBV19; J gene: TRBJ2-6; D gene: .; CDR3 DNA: TGTGCCAGCGCAAACGGGGCCAACGTCCTGACTTTC; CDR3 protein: CASANGANVLTF
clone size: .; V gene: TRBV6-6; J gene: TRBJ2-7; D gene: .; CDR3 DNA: TGTGCCAGCAGCCCCGGACGCAACGAGCAGTACTTC; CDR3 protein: CASSPGRNEQYF
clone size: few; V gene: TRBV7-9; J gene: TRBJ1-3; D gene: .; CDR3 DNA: TGTGCCAGCAGCTCAACGGGAAACACCATATATTTT; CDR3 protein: CASSSTGNTIYF
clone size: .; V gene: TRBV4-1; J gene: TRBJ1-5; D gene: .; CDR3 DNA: TGCGCCAGCAGCCAAGAAGAGGACAGTTATCAGCCCCAGCATTTT; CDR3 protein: CASSQEEDSYQPQHF
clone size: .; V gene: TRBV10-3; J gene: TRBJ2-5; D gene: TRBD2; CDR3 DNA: TGTGCCACCAGCCTAGCGGGAGGTACGGAGACCCAGTACTTC; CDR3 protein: CATSLAGGTETQYF
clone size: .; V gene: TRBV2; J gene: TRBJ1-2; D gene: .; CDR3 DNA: TGTGCAAGCAGTGATCAGGGCCAAGATAACTATGGCTACACCTTC; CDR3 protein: CASSDQGQDNYGYTF
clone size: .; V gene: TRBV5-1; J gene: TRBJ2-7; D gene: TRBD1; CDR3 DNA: TGCGCCAGCAGCTTGCTTACGGGACAGGGGTACGAGCAGTACTTC; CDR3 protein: CASSLLTGQGYEQYF
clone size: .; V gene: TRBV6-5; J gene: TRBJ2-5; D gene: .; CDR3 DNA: TGTGCCAGCAGTTACACGGCGCGGGTTCAAGAGACCCAGTACTTC; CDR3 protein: CASSYTARVQETQYF